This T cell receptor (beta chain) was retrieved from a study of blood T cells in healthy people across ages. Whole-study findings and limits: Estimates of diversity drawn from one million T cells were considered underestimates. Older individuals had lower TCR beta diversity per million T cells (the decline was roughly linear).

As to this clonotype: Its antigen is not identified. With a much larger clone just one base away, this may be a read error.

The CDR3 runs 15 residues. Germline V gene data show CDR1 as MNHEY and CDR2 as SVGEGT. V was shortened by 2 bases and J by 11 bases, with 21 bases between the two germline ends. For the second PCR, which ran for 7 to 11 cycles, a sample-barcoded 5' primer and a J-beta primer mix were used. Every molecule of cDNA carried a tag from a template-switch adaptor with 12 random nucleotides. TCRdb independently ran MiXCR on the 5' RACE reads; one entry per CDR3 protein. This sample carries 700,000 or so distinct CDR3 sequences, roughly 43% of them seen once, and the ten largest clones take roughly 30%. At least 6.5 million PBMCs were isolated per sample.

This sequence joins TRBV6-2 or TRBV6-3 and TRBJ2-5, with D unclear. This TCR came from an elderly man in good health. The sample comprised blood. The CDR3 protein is CASSYHGERTNEQYF. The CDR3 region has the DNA TGTGCCAGCAGTTACCATGGGGAAAGAACCAATGAGCAGTACTTC.